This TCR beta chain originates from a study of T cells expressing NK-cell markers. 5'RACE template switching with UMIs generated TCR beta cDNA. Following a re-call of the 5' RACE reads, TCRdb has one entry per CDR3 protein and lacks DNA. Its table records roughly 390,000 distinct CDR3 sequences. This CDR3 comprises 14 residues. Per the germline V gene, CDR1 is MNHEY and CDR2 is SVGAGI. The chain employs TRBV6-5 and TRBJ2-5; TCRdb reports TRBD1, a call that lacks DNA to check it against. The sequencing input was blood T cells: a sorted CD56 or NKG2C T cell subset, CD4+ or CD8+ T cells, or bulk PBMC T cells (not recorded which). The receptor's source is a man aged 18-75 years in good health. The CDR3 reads CASSYQQGLETQYF.